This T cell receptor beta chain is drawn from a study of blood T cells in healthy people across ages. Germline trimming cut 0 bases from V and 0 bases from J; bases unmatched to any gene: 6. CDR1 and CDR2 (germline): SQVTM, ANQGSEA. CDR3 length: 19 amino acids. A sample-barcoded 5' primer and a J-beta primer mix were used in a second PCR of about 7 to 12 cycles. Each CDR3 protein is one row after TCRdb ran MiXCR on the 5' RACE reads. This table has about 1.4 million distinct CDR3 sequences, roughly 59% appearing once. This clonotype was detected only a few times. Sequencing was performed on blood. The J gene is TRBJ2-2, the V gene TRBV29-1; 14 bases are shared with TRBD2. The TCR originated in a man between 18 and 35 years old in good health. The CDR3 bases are TGCAGCGTTGAAGACGGGCGACTAGCGGGAGGGACGAACACCGGGGAGCTGTTTTTT. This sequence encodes CSVEDGRLAGGTNTGELFF.